These 29 T cell receptor beta chains originate from one sample sequenced in a study of PD-1 blockade in classical Hodgkin lymphoma (dated by TCRdb to the early 2020s). The time point tag for this specimen amounts to: cycle 4 day 1 (C4D1), after 6 weeks of nivolumab. Every trial patient had relapsed after autologous stem cell transplantation, and cohorts A, B and C differed in prior brentuximab vedotin exposure. To prepare the library, the immunoSEQ multiplex PCR assay was applied. TCRdb stores this immuneACCESS table with in-frame sequences only. Part of the clones is absent; in the studies checked, under half of the shortfall reflects unresolved V genes, and no reason is known for the rest. The sample table shows 80,000 to 95,000 clones, and about 83% are seen once. The leading ten clones occupy over 15% of the sample. This specimen consisted of peripheral blood mononuclear cells (PBMCs), obtained before the fourth cycle of nivolumab. The receptor set was obtained from a human donor with classical Hodgkin lymphoma.

This sequence joins TRBV18 and TRBJ2-7, with 9 bases aligning to TRBD2. The V gene's germline CDR1 is KGHSH and CDR2 LQKENI. J gave up 2 bases and V 3 bases, and 5 bases lay outside the gene matches. The CDR3 is 15 amino acids. CDR3 in amino acids: CASSPRLAEAYEQYF. The CDR3, as DNA: TGTGCCAGCTCACCCCGACTAGCGGAGGCCTACGAGCAGTACTTC.

This rearrangement joins TRBV27 to TRBJ2-3, with 8 bases identical to TRBD2. This CDR3 spans 16 amino acids. Per germline, CDR1 MNHEY and CDR2 SMNVEV (reference sequence). V shed 6 bases and J 0 bases; nucleotides not matched to a gene: 8. The DNA of the CDR3 is TGTGCCAGCAGGTTAGCGGGGTCGGTTAGCACAGATACGCAGTATTTT. Protein: CASRLAGSVSTDTQYF.

The genes are TRBV28 and TRBJ1-1, with D perhaps matching TRBD1 (5 bases). V was trimmed by 8 bases and J by 3 bases, leaving 10 bases between them. CDR3 size: 12 residues. Germline loops: CDR1 MDHEN, CDR2 SYDVKM. In nucleotides, the CDR3 is TGTGCCAGCGGGGCCCAGGACACTGAAGCTTTCTTT. It yields the protein CASGAQDTEAFF.

This clone was found once. The chain is built from TRBV7-8 and TRBJ1-2; 8 nucleotides align to TRBD1. CDR1 SGHVS and CDR2 FQNEAQ come from the germline V gene. The trim removed 5 bases at V and 6 bases at J, leaving 14 bases unmatched. The CDR3 has 16 residues. The CDR3 DNA sequence: TGTGCCAGCAGCCTGAGGACAGGGCCCGTGTCGGATGGCTACACCTTC. This sequence encodes CASSLRTGPVSDGYTF.

The genes are TRBV28 and TRBJ1-1; D unresolved. The CDR3 has 13 residues. The germline V gene encodes CDR1 MDHEN and CDR2 SYDVKM. Trimming removed 8 bases at V and 0 bases at J, with 10 bases between. Here the CDR3 DNA reads TGTGCCAGCGGGATACATCTGAACACTGAAGCTTTCTTT. Protein product: CASGIHLNTEAFF. Drawing the rest from reference TRBV28 and TRBJ1-1, the complete variable domain is DVKVTQSSRYLVKRTGEKVFLECVQDMDHENMFWYRQDPGLGLRLIYFSYDVKMKEKGDIPEGYSVSREKKERFSLILESASTNQTSMYLCASGIHLNTEAFFGQGTRLTVV.

The genes are TRBV28 and TRBJ2-5; D perhaps matches TRBD2 (6 bases). The CDR3 extends over 21 amino acids. The germline V gene encodes CDR1 MDHEN and CDR2 SYDVKM. Trimming removed 3 bases at V and 0 bases at J, with 29 bases between. CDR3 sequence reads: CASSFRPGAGRTTQYQETQYF. CDR3 DNA sequence: TGTGCCAGCAGTTTTCGGCCTGGAGCGGGTCGTACAACCCAGTACCAAGAGACCCAGTACTTC.

This clone has only a few counts. This rearrangement joins TRBV13 to TRBJ2-5; D uncertain. With 2 bases removed from V and 5 bases from J, the gap between germline ends came to 9 bases. The germline gives CDR1 PRHDT, CDR2 FYEKMQ (reference sequence). The CDR3 runs 13 residues. CDR3 sequence reads: CASSLLPGETQYF. The CDR3, as DNA: TGTGCCAGCAGCTTACTGCCTGGGGAGACCCAGTACTTC.

CDR3 region: CASSLGGPLTEAFF. Here the CDR3 DNA reads TGTGCCAGCAGCTTAGGAGGGCCACTCACTGAAGCTTTCTTT. The chain employs TRBV7-2 and TRBJ1-1; D is uncertain. V lost 1 base to trimming and J lost 4 bases, with 10 bases between them. This CDR3 region has 14 residues. Germline CDR1 and CDR2: SGHTA and FQGNSA.

This rearrangement joins TRBV11-2 to TRBJ1-2, with D possibly matching TRBD1 (6 bases). V lost 1 base and J lost 10, with 19 bases in between. Per the germline V gene, CDR1 is SGHAT and CDR2 is FQNNGV. The CDR3 consists of 15 residues. The CDR3 bases are TGTGCCAGCAGCTTAGCCCTCGGTGACAGGCCGGTCTACACCTTC. As protein: CASSLALGDRPVYTF.

The chain carries TRBV11-1 and TRBJ2-7, with TRBD2 matching 16 bases. There are 17 residues in the CDR3. Germline CDR1 and CDR2: SGHAT and FQDESV (reference sequence). The ends lost 5 bases at V and 5 bases at J; junction bases unmatched: 9. CDR3 sequence: CASSKRGLAGGPNEQYF. In DNA form, the CDR3 reads TGTGCCAGCAGCAAAAGGGGACTAGCGGGAGGGCCCAACGAGCAGTACTTC.

The V gene is TRBV2, the J gene TRBJ2-1, with a possible D match to TRBD2 (6 bases). The CDR3 contains 16 residues. Germline assignment: CDR1 SNHLY and CDR2 FYNNEI. V lost 7 bases and J lost 5, with 21 bases in between. CDR3 residues: CASTHAVETGDNEQFF. The DNA for the CDR3 is TGTGCCAGCACCCACGCCGTTGAGACGGGGGACAATGAGCAGTTCTTC.

This clone has just a few counts. The chain combines TRBV11-2 with TRBJ2-1; maybe TRBD2 (6 bases). The CDR3 totals 17 residues. V was clipped by 0 bases and J by 7 bases, with 19 bases between them. The germline CDR1 and CDR2 sequences are SGHAT and FQNNGV. The CDR3 here is CASSLDRVGGLRNEQFF. The CDR3 DNA follows: TGTGCCAGCAGCTTAGATCGTGTGGGAGGATTGCGAAATGAGCAGTTCTTC.

On this clone itself: The same CDR3 can be traced to other DNA sequences in this sample. The chain carries TRBV5-1 and TRBJ2-7, with 7 nucleotides matching TRBD1. Losses at the gene ends were 4 bases for V and 4 bases for J; bases not matched to a gene: 8. Germline V lookup: CDR1 SGHRS, CDR2 YFSETQ. The CDR3 contains 14 residues. CDR3 nucleotide sequence: TGCGCCAGCAGCCTACAGGGGTCTGGTTACGAGCAGTACTTC. Amino acid sequence: CASSLQGSGYEQYF.

The genes are TRBV27 and TRBJ1-1; possibly TRBD1 for D (6 bases). CDR1 MNHEY and CDR2 SMNVEV come from the germline V gene (reference sequence). CDR3 size: 14 residues. V was cut by 6 bases and J by 7 bases, with 18 bases left in between. The CDR3 DNA follows: TGTGCCAGCAGGCCCACCGGGACACGGATTGAAGCTTTCTTT. Its protein product is CASRPTGTRIEAFF.

The chain has TRBV7-2 and TRBJ1-1, with D hard to call. In germline, CDR1 is SGHTA, CDR2 FQGNSA. V dropped 1 base and J dropped 1 base, with 7 bases sitting between them. This CDR3 region has 14 residues. This CDR3 reads CASSLGPANTEAFF. The CDR3 coding sequence is TGTGCCAGCAGCTTAGGGCCCGCGAACACTGAAGCTTTCTTT. Supplemented by reference TRBV7-2 and TRBJ1-1, the full variable domain reads GAGVSQSPSNKVTEKGKDVELRCDPISGHTALYWYRQSLGQGLEFLIYFQGNSAPDKSGLPSDRFSAERTGGSVSTLTIQRTQQEDSAVYLCASSLGPANTEAFFGQGTRLTVV.

This rearrangement joins TRBV5-1 to TRBJ2-1; 11 bases are shared with TRBD1. The CDR3 has 16 amino acids. CDR1 is SGHRS, CDR2 YFSETQ, per germline. V dropped 3 bases and J dropped 9; count of bases not matched to a gene: 11. In DNA form, the CDR3 reads TGCGCCAGCAGCTCCCAGGACAGGGGGCAGTATGGTGAGCAGTTCTTC. Translating it yields CASSSQDRGQYGEQFF.

This chain uses TRBV15 with TRBJ2-1, with 8 positions matching TRBD2. This CDR3 spans 13 amino acids. CDR1 LNHNV and CDR2 YYDKDF come from the germline V gene (reference sequence). V dropped 5 bases and J dropped 10; count of bases not matched to a gene: 7. In nucleotides, the CDR3 is TGTGCCACCAGCCGTACCATAGCGGGAGAGCAGTTCTTC. Amino acid sequence: CATSRTIAGEQFF.

In this sample, this clone turned up a few times. V gene TRBV30 combines with J gene TRBJ2-1, with D possibly matching TRBD1 (6 bases). This CDR3 has 17 amino acids. V gave up 3 bases and J gave up 7 bases, with 25 bases separating them. CDR1 is GTSNPN, CDR2 SVGIG, per germline (reference sequence). The CDR3 DNA sequence: TGTGCCTGGAGCCCTACTCCGGGACACCACCCTTGGAATGAGCAGTTCTTC. Residues: CAWSPTPGHHPWNEQFF.

V and J are TRBV7-2 and TRBJ2-7, with 10 bases identical to TRBD2. Germline CDR1 reads SGHTA; CDR2 reads FQGNSA. This CDR3 has 14 residues. The junction had 3 bases not matched to a gene; V was cut back by 5 bases and J by 2 bases. This CDR3 reads CASSLTSGAYEQYF. The CDR3 bases are TGTGCCAGCAGCCTAACTAGCGGGGCCTACGAGCAGTACTTC.

The chain uses TRBV5-4 and TRBJ1-2, with D possibly being TRBD1 (6 bases). CDR1 is SGHNT and CDR2 is YYREEE in the germline V gene (reference sequence). V lost 4 bases, J lost 2 bases, and 15 bases lay in between. This CDR3 region has 15 residues. Here the CDR3 reads CASSQPRGQNYGYTF. Written as DNA, the CDR3 is TGTGCCAGCAGCCAACCCCGAGGACAGAACTATGGCTACACCTTC.

The J gene is TRBJ2-7, the V gene TRBV10-3; 7 nucleotides align to TRBD2. This CDR3 spans 13 amino acids. Germline V lookup: CDR1 ENHRY, CDR2 SYGVKD. The V and J ends lost 5 bases and 6 bases, in that order; junction bases with no gene match: 7. The CDR3 sequence: CAISSGTTGEQYF. The CDR3, as DNA: TGTGCCATCAGTTCAGGGACTACGGGCGAGCAGTACTTC.

The V and J genes are TRBV2 and TRBJ2-5; D is unresolved. Germline V gene sequence: CDR1 SNHLY, CDR2 FYNNEI. The CDR3 has 13 residues. Trimming removed 5 bases from V and 2 bases from J, with 9 bases in between. This CDR3 reads CASSFSRQETQYF. The CDR3 coding sequence is TGTGCCAGCAGTTTCTCGCGGCAAGAGACCCAGTACTTC.

J is TRBJ1-3 and V is TRBV5-1; possible D gene TRBD1, 5 bases. The germline V and J ends were trimmed by 4 bases and 3 bases, with 20 bases remaining between them. Germline values: CDR1 SGHRS, CDR2 YFSETQ. The CDR3 totals 17 residues. The CDR3 protein is CASSPSGTPTHGNTIYF. In nucleotides, the CDR3 is TGCGCCAGCAGCCCCTCTGGGACGCCGACCCATGGAAACACCATATATTTT.

The genes are TRBV6-6 and TRBJ2-7; 7 bases align to TRBD1. With 1 base clipped from V and 1 base from J, the junction kept 7 bases outside the gene matches. Germline loops: CDR1 MNHNY, CDR2 SVGAGI (reference sequence). This CDR3 comprises 16 residues. The CDR3 bases are TGTGCCAGCAGTTACTACGGACAGGAGCCTTCCTACGAGCAGTACTTC. Residues: CASSYYGQEPSYEQYF.

The rearrangement uses TRBV7-2 and TRBJ2-1, with D tentatively TRBD2 (6 bases). Germline-derived CDR1 and CDR2 are SGHTA and FQGNSA. V gave up 5 bases and J gave up 2 bases, with 13 bases separating them. The CDR3 extends over 15 amino acids. In DNA, the CDR3 is TGTGCCAGCAGCCGTCTAGGAGGGGCCTACAATGAGCAGTTCTTC. Translating it yields CASSRLGGAYNEQFF.

The V gene is TRBV9, the J gene TRBJ2-5; TRBD1 agrees at 7 bases. This CDR3 has 13 residues. The ends lost 4 bases at V and 3 bases at J; junction bases unmatched: 3. Germline V gives CDR1 SGDLS, CDR2 YYNGEE. As DNA, the CDR3 is TGTGCCAGCAGCCTAGGGACAGAAGAGACCCAGTACTTC. Its protein product is CASSLGTEETQYF.

The chain has TRBV6-6 and TRBJ2-7; weak D call: TRBD2 (6 bases). CDR1 MNHNY and CDR2 SVGAGI come from the germline V gene (reference sequence). The CDR3 sequence is 15 residues long. The germline V and J ends were trimmed by 2 bases and 0 bases, with 11 bases remaining between them. The DNA for the CDR3 is TGTGCCAGCAGTTACCGGGACTCCCGCTCCTACGAGCAGTACTTC. It specifies CASSYRDSRSYEQYF.

CDR3 region: CAISETGANVLTF. The DNA for the CDR3 is TGTGCCATCAGTGAGACTGGGGCCAACGTCCTGACTTTC. The chain employs TRBV10-3 and TRBJ2-6; D unclear. Deletions cut 2 bases from V and 2 bases from J, with 1 base between. CDR1 is ENHRY, CDR2 SYGVKD, per germline. CDR3 length: 13 residues.

V usage is TRBV7-8 and J usage is TRBJ1-1, with D uncertain. CDR1 is SGHVS, CDR2 FQNEAQ, per germline. Between the trimmed V and J ends, which lost 1 base and 5 bases, there was a span of 14 bases. This CDR3 is built from 15 residues. The CDR3 here is CASSLVSNGETEAFF. The CDR3 DNA reads as TGTGCCAGCAGCTTAGTCTCCAATGGGGAGACTGAAGCTTTCTTT.